One sample yielded the 30 T cell receptor beta chains listed below, sequenced in a study of T cell clonality in common variable immunodeficiency. Study results and limitations: Common variable immunodeficiency TCR beta sequences reportedly had fewer deletions and N-nucleotide insertions.

For these receptors, no antigen is known. Some clones are missing from TCRdb's copy, which holds only in-frame ones; the method was immunoSEQ multiplex PCR. The sample holds tens of thousands of clones, and no clone turns up only once. The sequenced sample consisted of peripheral blood mononuclear cells. The receptors come from a human donor with common variable immunodeficiency.

Ten or more counts support this clone. The CDR3 end falls 3 residues outside the read, so it is completed with the germline J gene. The chain carries TRBV19 and TRBJ2-7; TRBD1 matches at 7 bases. This CDR3 is built from 15 residues. Germline V CDR1 and CDR2: LNHDA, SQIVND (reference sequence). J was trimmed by 5 bases and V by 4 bases; bases with no gene match: 11. The DNA read from the CDR3 is TGTGCCAGTAGTACGGACAGGTTTAACCCCCACGAG. This gives the protein CASSTDRFNPHE. The whole CDR3 protein is CASSTDRFNPHEQYF.

This clone has more than one count but fewer than ten. Coverage ceases 3 residues before the CDR3 finishes, and the germline J gene fills in the end. This chain connects TRBV7-9 to TRBJ2-1; tentatively, D is TRBD2 (5 bases). The CDR3 runs to 14 residues. Germline assignment: CDR1 SEHNR and CDR2 FQNEAQ (reference sequence). V shed 1 base and J shed 5 bases, with 9 bases lying between them. The part of the CDR3 DNA that was read is TGTGCCAGCAGCTTAGGGACTTTAAACAATGAG. Encoded protein: CASSLGTLNNE. The whole CDR3 region reads CASSLGTLNNEQFF.

Comments on this clone: Coverage ceases 3 residues before the CDR3 finishes, and the germline J gene fills in the end. The chain combines TRBV7-2 with TRBJ1-1, with 7 bases that match TRBD1. This CDR3 contains 15 residues. The trim removed 2 bases at V and 0 bases at J, leaving 3 bases unmatched. The V gene's germline CDR1 is SGHTA and CDR2 FQGNSA. The DNA read from the CDR3 is TGTGCCAGCAGCTTACGACAGGGATTGAACACTGAA. Translating it yields CASSLRQGLNTE. In full, the CDR3 reads CASSLRQGLNTEAFF.

This clone was observed at least ten times. Read sequence stops 3 residues before the CDR3 end, and the germline J gene provides the missing end. This sequence joins TRBV10-1 and TRBJ1-1; no definite D call. The CDR3 is 14 amino acids. CDR1 is WNHNN, CDR2 SYGVQD, per germline (reference sequence). Trimming cost V 9 bases and J 1 base, with 15 bases left between them. CDR3 region: CASQEQISNTEAFF. The CDR3 DNA, read in part, is TGCGCCAGTCAAGAACAGATATCGAACACTGAA.

The sample holds many counts of this clone. The read terminates 3 residues before the CDR3 end, so the remaining end is supplied by the germline J gene. The chain combines TRBV30 with TRBJ1-2; no firm D call. The CDR3 extends over 12 amino acids. CDR1 and CDR2 from the germline V gene are GTSNPN and SVGIG (reference sequence). The CDR3 DNA, read in part, is TGTGCCTGGGGCCGGGGTTCGGGGGGC. Translation: CAWGRGSGG. The CDR3 as a whole reads CAWGRGSGGYTF.

This clone has a count of ten or more. The sequenced fragment ends 3 residues before the CDR3 boundary, so the rest is inferred from the germline J gene. The chain links TRBV29-1 to TRBJ2-1; 7 bases fit TRBD1. The germline V gene encodes CDR1 SQVTM and CDR2 ANQGSEA. The CDR3 spans 17 residues. V lost 2 bases, J lost 0 bases, and 10 bases stayed unmatched. CDR3 DNA (partial): TGCAGCGTTGAACGGGACAGCGTGATTAGCTCCTACAATGAG. It codes for CSVERDSVISSYNE. The whole CDR3 sequence reads CSVERDSVISSYNEQFF.

This clone has more than one count but fewer than ten. The DNA ends 3 residues before the CDR3 does, and the rest of the CDR3 is filled in from the germline J gene. J is TRBJ1-4 and V is TRBV19, with D perhaps matching TRBD1 (5 bases). V lost 4 bases to trimming and J lost 0 bases, with 6 bases between them. Looked up from germline, CDR1 is LNHDA and CDR2 is SQIVND (reference sequence). This CDR3 is built from 14 residues. Incomplete CDR3 DNA: TGTGCCAGTAGTAGGGGGGCAACTAATGAAAAA. It specifies CASSRGATNEK. The complete CDR3 sequence is CASSRGATNEKLFF.

This clone was counted at least ten times. CDR3 bases read: TGTGCCAGCTCACCGGGGGCGCGGGTACTCGAA. Translating it yields CASSPGARVLE. The complete CDR3 sequence is CASSPGARVLEAFF. The rearrangement uses TRBV18 and TRBJ1-1, with a weak D call TRBD1 (6 bases). The DNA ends 3 residues before the CDR3 does, and the rest of the CDR3 is filled in from the germline J gene. Germline CDR1 reads KGHSH; CDR2 reads LQKENI. The CDR3 length is 14 residues. Full variable domain (remainder filled in from reference TRBV18 and TRBJ1-1): NAGVMQNPRHLVRRRGQEARLRCSPMKGHSHVYWYRQLPEEGLKFMVYLQKENIIDESGMPKERFSAEFPKEGPSILRIQQVVRGDSAAYFCASSPGARVLEAFFGQGTRLTVV.

Ten or more counts support this clone. The read falls 3 residues short of the CDR3 end, and the missing part is taken from the germline J gene. The chain employs TRBV5-4 and TRBJ2-1; the match to TRBD1 covers 7 bases. CDR3 length: 14 residues. V shed 2 bases, J shed 7 bases, and the junction held 6 bases outside the gene matches. Germline V gene sequence: CDR1 SGHNT, CDR2 YYREEE (reference sequence). CDR3 region: CASSFDRVGNEQFF. CDR3 DNA (partial): TGTGCCAGCAGCTTCGACAGGGTGGGGAATGAG.

In this sample, this clone turned up a few times. The CDR3 end falls 3 residues outside the read, so it is completed with the germline J gene. The rearrangement joins TRBV29-1 to TRBJ1-6; a possible D gene is TRBD1 (6 bases). The V end lost 6 bases, the J end lost 6 bases, and 15 bases lay between the germline ends. Germline V gene sequence: CDR1 SQVTM, CDR2 ANQGSEA. The CDR3 is 14 amino acids. The CDR3 DNA, read in part, is TGCAGCGTCAAAGCCGGGGGGCCTAATTCACCC. Its protein product is CSVKAGGPNSP. The complete CDR3 protein is CSVKAGGPNSPLHF.

This clone appeared many times. The sequence runs out 3 residues before the end of the CDR3; the remainder is reconstructed from the germline J gene. The chain is built from TRBV10-3 and TRBJ2-1, with 7 bases identical to TRBD2. This CDR3 has 15 amino acids. V lost 4 bases and J lost 5; bases outside the gene matches: 8. The V gene's germline CDR1 is ENHRY and CDR2 SYGVKD. This CDR3 is CAISGDGGGHNEQFF. The CDR3 bases that were read are TGTGCCATCAGTGGGGATGGCGGGGGACACAATGAG.

This clone was counted many times. Read coverage stops 3 residues before the CDR3 terminus; the germline J gene supplies the remainder. The rearrangement links TRBV7-9 to TRBJ1-4; the D gene is possibly TRBD1 (5 bases). This CDR3 spans 14 amino acids. Between the trimmed V and J ends, which lost 2 bases and 8 bases, there was a span of 12 bases. Germline loops: CDR1 SEHNR, CDR2 FQNEAQ (reference sequence). CDR3: CASSLTGVGEKLFF. The CDR3 bases that were read are TGTGCCAGCAGCTTAACGGGGGTGGGAGAAAAA.

A note on this clone: The missing CDR3 end, 3 residues past where the read stops, is filled in from the germline J gene. The chain recombines TRBV20-1 with TRBJ2-5; 8 bases are a match to TRBD1. Germline V gene data show CDR1 as DFQATT and CDR2 as SNEGSKA (reference sequence). Trimming removed 4 bases from V and 5 bases from J; junction bases left unmatched: 9. The CDR3 consists of 14 residues. CDR3 region: CSATKDRGVETQYF. The DNA read from the CDR3 is TGCAGTGCTACCAAAGACAGGGGTGTGGAGACC.

Note on this clone: The CDR3 goes on 3 residues after the read ends, and that part is filled in from the germline J gene. The V and J genes are TRBV10-2 and TRBJ2-7; TRBD1 aligns across 8 bases. Unmatched junction bases numbered 3, after V lost 6 bases and J lost 2 bases. The CDR3 has 13 amino acids. Germline loops: CDR1 WSHSY, CDR2 SAAADI. CDR3 bases read: TGCGCCAGCAGGAAGGGACAGGCCTACGAG. As protein: CASRKGQAYE. The complete CDR3 protein is CASRKGQAYEQYF.

In regard to this clone: The read terminates 3 residues ahead of where the CDR3 ends, so the germline J gene completes it. This chain connects TRBV29-1 to TRBJ2-1; no clear D. CDR3 length equals 14 residues. In germline, CDR1 is SQVTM, CDR2 ANQGSEA. V was pared by 2 bases and J by 6 bases, with 14 bases between. The sequenced CDR3 bases are TGCAGCGTTGAATCAAGGGTATTGGTCAATGAG. It codes for CSVESRVLVNE. The full CDR3 protein reads CSVESRVLVNEQFF.

The table lists this clone with many counts. Read sequence stops 3 residues before the CDR3 end, and the germline J gene provides the missing end. This chain joins TRBV6-1 and TRBJ2-3; 7 nucleotides match TRBD2. The CDR3 runs 15 residues. With V trimmed by 3 bases and J by 2 bases, 5 bases remained unmatched. In germline, CDR1 is MNHNS, CDR2 SASEGT. The sequenced CDR3 bases are TGTGCCAGCAGTGATAGAAGCGGGACCACAGATACG. It encodes CASSDRSGTTDT. The whole CDR3 protein is CASSDRSGTTDTQYF.

This clone was observed many times. The read ends 3 residues early relative to the CDR3; the germline J gene fills the gap. The chain joins TRBV5-4 to TRBJ2-1; TRBD1 matches 8 bases. This CDR3 spans 14 amino acids. Germline CDR1 is SGHNT and CDR2 is YYREEE (reference sequence). Trimming cost V 3 bases and J 6 bases; bases outside gene matches: 5. The CDR3 protein is CASSYTGGSNEQFF. The sequenced part of the CDR3 DNA is TGTGCCAGCAGCTATACAGGGGGGAGCAATGAG.

In the case of this clone: With the read ending 3 residues before the CDR3 end, the germline J gene is used to fill in that end. The chain uses TRBV6-1 and TRBJ1-1; possibly TRBD1 for D (6 bases). Germline CDR1 MNHNS, CDR2 SASEGT. The CDR3 is 15 residues long. V was trimmed by 0 bases and J by 1 base, leaving 9 bases between them. The CDR3 sequence: CASSEAAGANTEAFF. The part of the CDR3 DNA that was read is TGTGCCAGCAGTGAAGCGGCAGGGGCGAACACTGAA.

This clone was found many times. The CDR3 end lies 3 residues beyond the end of the read and is filled in from the germline J gene. The chain links TRBV18 to TRBJ2-5; 13 bases are shared with TRBD2. V lost 5 bases and J lost 4; bases outside the gene matches: 7. This CDR3 has 16 residues. Germline V gene sequence: CDR1 KGHSH, CDR2 LQKENI. The CDR3: CASSSGLAGVRETQYF. The part of the CDR3 DNA that was read is TGTGCCAGCTCATCCGGACTAGCGGGAGTTAGAGAGACC. The full variable domain, in which reference TRBV18 and TRBJ2-5 provide the parts outside the CDR3, is NAGVMQNPRHLVRRRGQEARLRCSPMKGHSHVYWYRQLPEEGLKFMVYLQKENIIDESGMPKERFSAEFPKEGPSILRIQQVVRGDSAAYFCASSSGLAGVRETQYFGPGTRLLVL.

This clone was seen only a few times. Read data end 3 residues before the CDR3 end; the end is taken from the germline J gene. The chain combines TRBV29-1 with TRBJ2-7, with D possibly matching TRBD1 (5 bases). This CDR3 contains 13 residues. CDR1 and CDR2 (germline): SQVTM, ANQGSEA. With 7 bases removed from V and 0 bases from J, the gap between germline ends came to 13 bases. The CDR3 loop is CSAITGNSYEQYF. The part of the CDR3 DNA that was read is TGCAGCGCGATAACAGGCAACTCCTACGAG.

This clone showed up many times. The missing CDR3 end, 3 residues past where the read stops, is filled in from the germline J gene. The chain couples TRBV5-1 to TRBJ1-4, with D possibly being TRBD1 (5 bases). This CDR3 contains 15 residues. Germline CDR1 and CDR2: SGHRS and YFSETQ. V gave up 0 bases and J gave up 7 bases, with 13 bases separating them. This CDR3 reads CASSLARAQGEKLFF. The covered CDR3 bases are TGCGCCAGCAGCTTGGCCAGGGCTCAGGGTGAAAAA.

This clone has only a few counts. The read ends 3 residues shy of where the CDR3 ends; the end is completed using the germline J gene. The V gene is TRBV19, the J gene TRBJ2-2; 10 bases match TRBD1. Germline trimming cut 7 bases from V and 10 bases from J; bases unmatched to any gene: 12. The CDR3 totals 15 residues. Germline lookup yields CDR1 LNHDA and CDR2 SQIVND (reference sequence). CDR3 in amino acids: CASTQMTGGFTELFF. The CDR3 DNA, read in part, is TGTGCCAGTACCCAGATGACAGGGGGCTTTACGGAG. The entire variable domain, with the rest obtained from reference TRBV19 and TRBJ2-2, is as follows: DGGITQSPKYLFRKEGQNVTLSCEQNLNHDAMYWYRQDPGQGLRLIYYSQIVNDFQKGDIAEGYSVSREKKESFPLTVTSAQKNPTAFYLCASTQMTGGFTELFFGEGSRLTVL.

Remarks on this clone: From the germline J gene comes the end of the CDR3, since the read stops 3 residues before it. The V call is TRBV7-9, the J call TRBJ2-1; D uncertain. V was trimmed by 4 bases and J by 1 base, leaving 8 bases between them. Germline CDR1 and CDR2: SEHNR and FQNEAQ (reference sequence). The length of the CDR3 is 14 residues. The CDR3 loop is CASSSGKSYNEQFF. Incomplete CDR3 DNA: TGTGCCAGCAGCTCAGGAAAATCCTACAATGAG. The variable domain in full, completed from reference TRBV7-9 and TRBJ2-1, reads DTGVSQNPRHKITKRGQNVTFRCDPISEHNRLYWYRQTLGQGPEFLTYFQNEAQLEKSRLLSDRFSAERPKGSFSTLEIQRTEQGDSAMYLCASSSGKSYNEQFFGPGTRLTVL.

This clone appeared many times. Coverage ceases 3 residues before the CDR3 finishes, and the germline J gene fills in the end. The chain combines TRBV30 with TRBJ2-7; D is perhaps TRBD1 (5 bases). The germline V gene has CDR1 GTSNPN and CDR2 SVGIG (reference sequence). V was shortened by 0 bases and J by 3 bases, with 12 bases between the two germline ends. The CDR3 loop spans 14 amino acids. The CDR3 protein is CAWSVGVGDYEQYF. CDR3 DNA, as far as it was read: TGTGCCTGGAGTGTAGGAGTAGGGGACTACGAG.

This clone has at least ten counts. From the germline J gene comes the end of the CDR3, since the read stops 3 residues before it. V is TRBV19 and J is TRBJ2-7, with D possibly called TRBD1 or TRBD2 (5 bases each). The CDR3 is 15 residues long. Germline lookup yields CDR1 LNHDA and CDR2 SQIVND (reference sequence). V was clipped by 1 base and J by 0 bases, with 10 bases between them. The covered CDR3 bases are TGTGCCAGTAGTATAGCTGAGGGGAGCTCCTACGAG. It codes for CASSIAEGSSYE. The CDR3 in full is CASSIAEGSSYEQYF.

Many counts were recorded for this clone. Read coverage stops 3 residues before the CDR3 terminus; the germline J gene supplies the remainder. The V gene is TRBV19, the J gene TRBJ1-2; tentative D call: TRBD1 (5 bases). Trimming left V 4 bases short and J 5 bases short, with 20 bases between. This CDR3 spans 16 amino acids. Germline V gene data show CDR1 as LNHDA and CDR2 as SQIVND (reference sequence). CDR3 residues: CASSNPLRTNNYGYTF. The CDR3 bases that were read are TGTGCCAGTAGTAACCCCTTAAGGACAAATAATTATGGC. Full variable domain (rest looked up from reference TRBV19 and TRBJ1-2): DGGITQSPKYLFRKEGQNVTLSCEQNLNHDAMYWYRQDPGQGLRLIYYSQIVNDFQKGDIAEGYSVSREKKESFPLTVTSAQKNPTAFYLCASSNPLRTNNYGYTFGSGTRLTVV.

This clone has a count of ten or more. Read coverage stops 3 residues before the CDR3 terminus; the germline J gene supplies the remainder. This chain uses TRBV5-4 with TRBJ2-5; tentatively, D is TRBD2 (6 bases). CDR1 and CDR2 (germline): SGHNT, YYREEE (reference sequence). V dropped 2 bases and J dropped 3 bases, with 11 bases sitting between them. CDR3 length: 14 amino acids. CDR3: CASSFGDSKETQYF. The sequenced CDR3 bases are TGTGCCAGCAGCTTTGGGGACTCCAAAGAGACC.

Points on this clone: The CDR3 is cut off 3 residues early in the read; its end comes from the germline J gene. J is TRBJ2-1 and V is TRBV20-1; TRBD1 aligns across 9 bases. The CDR3 runs 16 residues. Per the germline V gene, CDR1 is DFQATT and CDR2 is SNEGSKA (reference sequence). The junction had 10 bases not matched to a gene; V was cut back by 0 bases and J by 7 bases. Here the CDR3 reads CSARDHHRGPVNEQFF. The CDR3 bases that were read are TGCAGTGCTAGAGATCACCACAGGGGGCCGGTAAATGAG.

This clone was seen a few times. The read gets to within 3 residues of the CDR3 end, and the germline J gene fills in the rest. The chain couples TRBV7-2 to TRBJ2-7; TRBD2 matches 8 bases. The trim removed 3 bases at V and 6 bases at J, leaving 10 bases unmatched. The CDR3 totals 15 residues. Germline values: CDR1 SGHTA, CDR2 FQGNSA. CDR3 DNA (partial): TGTGCCAGCAGCTTGGCTCGCGGGGGGTTAGGCGAG. This sequence encodes CASSLARGGLGE. The complete CDR3 protein is CASSLARGGLGEQYF.

This clone showed up many times. The read stops 3 residues short of the end of the CDR3; the missing end is completed from the germline J gene. V and J are TRBV6-4 and TRBJ1-1; possible D gene TRBD1, 5 bases. V was cut by 4 bases and J by 1 base, with 7 bases left in between. The length of the CDR3 is 13 residues. CDR1 is MRHNA, CDR2 SNTAGT, per germline. The covered CDR3 bases are TGTGCCAGCAGTGGGGGGGAGAACACTGAA. Translating it yields CASSGGENTE. The CDR3, in full, reads CASSGGENTEAFF.